This is a list of T cell receptor beta chains from one sample in a study of T cell responses to AZD1222 COVID-19 vaccine. Sequencing was performed with immunoSEQ multiplex PCR; in TCRdb, only in-frame clones are kept and a portion is missing. The sample lists 150,000 to 200,000 clones; about 92% were seen once. The specimen comprised peripheral blood, sampled on day 0 of AZD1222 vaccination. These receptors were collected from an adult in good health. Each CDR3 is given with its conserved first and last residue. Fields, in order: CDR3 length, V gene, clone size, D gene, J gene, CDR3 DNA, CDR3 protein. A D gene is named only where the DNA matches it firmly. Size values are once, few and many counts, or a class for expanded clones, and some rows have none.

>16|TRBV9|-|TRBD1|TRBJ2-1
TGTGCCAGCAGCGCCCGACAGGGGGTCACGGTGAATGAGCAGTTCTTC
CASSARQGVTVNEQFF
>14|TRBV27|-|-|TRBJ1-2
TGTGCCAGCAGTTTTAGTGGGGCTAACTATGGCTACACCTTC
CASSFSGANYGYTF
>13|TRBV19|-|-|TRBJ2-7
TGTGCCAGTAGTATAGGTTGGGGGACCGAGCAGTACTTC
CASSIGWGTEQYF
>13|TRBV11-2|-|-|TRBJ1-5
TGCGCCAGCAGCTTCCTGATCAATCAGCCCCAGCATTTT
CASSFLINQPQHF
>14|TRBV10-2|-|-|TRBJ2-7
TGCGCCAGCAGTGTGCTCAGCGTGGTTGACGAGCAGTACTTC
CASSVLSVVDEQYF
>15|TRBV6-5|-|TRBD1|TRBJ1-6
TGTGCCAGCAGTTACGGGACAGGGGGTGGGTCACCCCTCCACTTT
CASSYGTGGGSPLHF
>15|TRBV29-1|-|TRBD1|TRBJ1-1
TGCAGTCTCCGATCGAGCGCAGGGGGAAGAACTGAAGCTTTCTTT
CSLRSSAGGRTEAFF
>14|TRBV4-2|-|-|TRBJ2-7
TGTGCCAGCAGCCAGATAGGCGGCTCCTACGAGCAGTACTTC
CASSQIGGSYEQYF
>18|TRBV21-1|once|-|TRBJ2-2
TGTGCCAGAGAATACCGGGACAGGGGGGCCGCGAACACCGGGGAGCTGTTTTTT
CAREYRDRGAANTGELFF
>14|TRBV5-1|-|TRBD1|TRBJ1-1
TGCGCCAGCAGCTCCGACAGGGCGAACACTGAAGCTTTCTTT
CASSSDRANTEAFF
>14|TRBV19|-|-|TRBJ1-1
TGTGCCAGTAGGGTAAGGAGGGAGAACACTGAAGCTTTCTTT
CASRVRRENTEAFF
>15|TRBV19|-|-|TRBJ1-4
TGTGCCAGTAGCAGTCTGGGAGGCTCTAATGAAAAACTGTTTTTT
CASSSLGGSNEKLFF
>15|TRBV11-2|-|-|TRBJ1-2
TGTGCCAGCAGCCCCTTCCGACAGTCTAACTATGGCTACACCTTC
CASSPFRQSNYGYTF
>16|TRBV5-8|-|-|TRBJ1-2
TGTGCCAGCAGCTTTTACCCTACGGGTGGAATCTATGGCTACACCTTC
CASSFYPTGGIYGYTF
>12|TRBV12-5|-|-|TRBJ2-7
TGTGCTAGTGGCCCCAGTTTCTACGAGCAGTACTTC
CASGPSFYEQYF
>13|TRBV18|-|-|TRBJ1-1
TGTGCCAGCTCACCCCAGGAGGACACTGAAGCTTTCTTT
CASSPQEDTEAFF
>10|TRBV29-1|-|-|TRBJ1-4
TGCAGCCCTCTAGGGTGGGAACTGTTTTTT
CSPLGWELFF
>11|TRBV3-1/TRBV3-2|-|-|TRBJ2-3
TGTGCCAGCGGTAGCGGTAATACGCAGTATTTT
CASGSGNTQYF
>13|TRBV5-1|-|-|TRBJ1-1
TGCGCCAGCAGCCCGGACAGTAACACTGAAGCTTTCTTT
CASSPDSNTEAFF
>18|TRBV7-8|-|-|TRBJ1-5
TGTGCCAGCAGCCCCCGACAGAGCTCCCCAGCGAGCAATCAGCCCCAGCATTTT
CASSPRQSSPASNQPQHF
>16|TRBV4-1|-|TRBD1|TRBJ1-5
TGCGCCAGCAGCCAAGAAAGGGGACAGAGCAATCAGCCCCAGCATTTT
CASSQERGQSNQPQHF
>16|TRBV5-1|-|TRBD2|TRBJ2-2
TGCGCCAGCAGCTTGGAGGTGGACGCGGGGGCCGGGGAGCTGTTTTTT
CASSLEVDAGAGELFF
>14|TRBV7-9|-|-|TRBJ1-1
TGTGCCAGCAGTAGTACAGTTATGAACACTGAAGCTTTCTTT
CASSSTVMNTEAFF
>17|TRBV6-1|-|-|TRBJ1-1
TGTGCCAGCAGTGAATCTCTTTGGCAGGGTGGGGGTACTGAAGCTTTCTTT
CASSESLWQGGGTEAFF
>16|TRBV11-2|-|-|TRBJ2-2
TGTGCCAGCAGCCCACCCGACAGACTGAACACCGGGGAGCTGTTTTTT
CASSPPDRLNTGELFF